The 6 T cell receptor beta chains listed next were all sequenced from one sample in a study of blood T cells in healthy people across ages. Then a second PCR, running roughly 6 to 11 cycles, was carried out with a sample-barcoded 5' primer and a J-beta primer mix. TCRdb re-derived calls from the 5' RACE reads in MiXCR, one entry per CDR3 protein. This sample yields about 1.6 million distinct CDR3 sequences, of which about 31% are seen a single time; approximately 10% belongs to the top ten. The sample comprised blood. These TCRs come from a woman in her twenties or thirties in good health.

The J gene is TRBJ1-5, the V gene TRBV29-1, with 9 nucleotides matching TRBD1. The CDR3 has 15 residues. CDR1 is SQVTM and CDR2 is ANQGSEA in the germline V gene. After removal of 2 bases from V and 7 bases from J, the junction contained 9 bases not matched to a gene. The CDR3 DNA sequence: TGCAGCGTTGAAAATAAACAGGGGGCTCTGCAGCCCCAGCATTTT. This sequence encodes CSVENKQGALQPQHF.

V gene TRBV25-1 combines with J gene TRBJ1-4; D gene uncertain. The V gene's germline CDR1 is MGHDK and CDR2 SYGVNS. The ends were cut back, 0 bases at V and 6 bases at J, with 11 bases in the middle. The CDR3 totals 15 residues. DNA of the CDR3: TGTGCCAGCAGTGAATATAAGGTTGGGGATGAAAAACTGTTTTTT. It is translated as CASSEYKVGDEKLFF.

About this clonotype itself: A junction end diverges from the germline sequence, so it may reflect a read error. The V gene is TRBV6-1, the J gene TRBJ2-3; 14 nucleotides agree with TRBD2. CDR3 length: 17 amino acids. Germline V gene data show CDR1 as MNHNS and CDR2 as SASEGT. The CDR3 loop is CTSSGTSGGPSTDTQYF. CDR3 sequence (DNA): TGTACCAGCAGCGGGACTAGCGGGGGACCTAGCACAGATACGCAGTATTTT.

V and J are TRBV5-8 and TRBJ1-1, with D hard to call. This CDR3 is 14 amino acids long. Germline values: CDR1 SGHTS, CDR2 YDEGEE. The V gene lost 0 bases and the J gene lost 8 bases, with 14 bases spanning the gap. The DNA for the CDR3 is TGTGCCAGCAGCTTGGGATCTAAAAGGACGGAAGCTTTCTTT. Its translation is CASSLGSKRTEAFF.

This chain joins TRBV12-3 or TRBV12-4 and TRBJ2-2, with 7 bases identical to TRBD1. The CDR3 is made up of 14 amino acids. Losses at the gene ends were 6 bases for V and 6 bases for J; bases not matched to a gene: 7. The CDR3 DNA reads as TGTGCCAGCAGACCTGACAGGGTGGCCGGGGAGCTGTTTTTT. Residues: CASRPDRVAGELFF.

This clonotype showed up just a few times. The chain employs TRBV6-5 and TRBJ2-2; D is possibly TRBD2 (6 bases). CDR1 and CDR2 (germline): MNHEY, SVGAGI. The CDR3 extends over 15 amino acids. V lost 6 bases, J lost 0 bases, and 11 bases lay in between. The CDR3 here is CASSHTGANTGELFF. The CDR3 coding sequence is TGTGCCAGCAGCCATACGGGAGCGAACACCGGGGAGCTGTTTTTT.